Sequencing of this T cell receptor beta chain was carried out in a study of shared clonotypes between healthy human individuals. Study details: CD4 naive and memory got three plates each, CD8 naive two, CD8 memory one. Findings and limits, study-wide: Around 5.3% of naive CD4 clonotypes were shared across a few donors.

Partitioning of CD4+ cells yielded a CD45RA+ naive subset and a CD45RA-negative memory subset. The table came from immunoSEQ multiplex PCR; TCRdb's copy has only in-frame clones and leaves some out. The sample gives 2,500,000 or so clones, roughly 93% of which show up once; approximately 0.36% is in the top ten. Worth noting for this clone: Antigen unknown.

Per germline, CDR1 SGHRS and CDR2 YFSETQ. CDR3 length: 15 amino acids. Trimming took off 2 bases at V and 2 bases at J, with 11 bases between the two ends. The V and J genes are TRBV5-1 and TRBJ1-5; the D is unclear. This receptor was obtained from a man between 18 and 29 years old in good health. Some clones in this sample may be carry-over from other donors' samples. Sample: naive CD4+ T cells from PBMCs. Specified subset: CD45RA+ positively selected. For the CDR3, the DNA is TGCGCCAGCAGCTTCGGGCCGGAGGGCAATCAGCCCCAGCATTTT. Translating gives CASSFGPEGNQPQHF.